The rows below give T cell receptor beta chains drawn from one sample of a study of Graves' ophthalmopathy and Graves' hyperthyroidism. In TCRdb, the multiplex PCR reads were re-called with MiXCR into one record per CDR3 protein. This table holds hundreds of thousands of distinct CDR3 sequences, approximately 22% found once. Sequences were obtained from peripheral blood. These receptors were taken from a woman under 30 with stable Graves' hyperthyroidism. Some clones in this sample may be carry-over from other donors' samples. Each CDR3 is given without its conserved first and last residue. D genes are given only for firm matches.

TRBJ2-4 TRBV6-5 TRBD2 ASSYSFGTSGTKNIQY
TRBJ2-7 TRBV12-3/TRBV12-4 TRBD2 ASSGDYGEQY
TRBJ1-5 TRBV6-1 TRBD1 ASRSGQSSNQPQH
TRBJ1-1 TRBV11-2 . ASSFEGSLNTEAF
TRBJ2-7 TRBV7-2 . ASSLGSVRYEQY
TRBJ2-5 TRBV4-1 . ASSQLGRGEETQY
TRBJ2-7 TRBV12-3/TRBV12-4 . ASSFKGRSSYEQY
TRBJ1-1 TRBV5-4 . ASIPGPGDTEAF
TRBJ2-7 TRBV6-5 . ASSYSIAVPYEQY
TRBJ2-5 TRBV6-2/TRBV6-3 TRBD2 ASSYSGGLAAETQY
TRBJ1-3 TRBV29-1 TRBD1 SVGGTGGKGNTIY
TRBJ2-4 TRBV30 . AWVPGQGAKNIQY
TRBJ1-2 TRBV6-2/TRBV6-3 . ASSYSTGLPQINYGYT
TRBJ1-1 TRBV6-1 TRBD1 ASSPGTGLNTEAF
TRBJ1-6 TRBV6-1 . ASSAPGGITLH
TRBJ2-2 TRBV7-3 . ASSLLSTRNTGELF
TRBJ2-2 TRBV6-5 . ASSYNSAPPTGELF
TRBJ1-5 TRBV6-2/TRBV6-3 TRBD1 ASSYRGWDRGQDQPQH